The 30 T cell receptor beta chains in this list originate from one sample, sequenced in a study of T-cell reconstitution after alpha-beta-depleted transplantation in children. Unique molecular identifiers were built into the TCRbeta library. TCRdb reprocessed the PCR reads via MiXCR and lists one record per CDR3 protein. Of roughly 350,000 distinct CDR3 sequences listed, 10% were seen once; the top ten hold 2% to 3%. Specimen: PBMCs from the stem cell graft donor, collected from the stem cell graft. The receptors were sampled from a human donor who donated a stem cell graft to a child with acute lymphoblastic leukemia.

A few counts support this clonotype. The chain carries TRBV10-3 and TRBJ2-7; 7 bases map to TRBD2. V lost 4 bases and J lost 4; bases outside the gene matches: 10. The CDR3 covers 15 residues. The V gene's germline CDR1 is ENHRY and CDR2 SYGVKD. In DNA form, the CDR3 reads TGTGCCATCAGTGGTCCTGGGGCGGGAGAGTACGAGCAGTACTTC. This translates into CAISGPGAGEYEQYF.

The chain joins TRBV7-9 to TRBJ1-3, with TRBD1 matching 11 bases. Per germline, CDR1 SEHNR and CDR2 FQNEAQ (reference sequence). Losses at the gene ends were 6 bases for V and 3 bases for J; bases not matched to a gene: 7. The CDR3 sequence is 16 residues long. The CDR3 DNA reads TGTGCCAGCAGTCGGGACAGGGGGTTTTATGGAAACACCATATATTTT. Translated, it gives CASSRDRGFYGNTIYF.

The chain employs TRBV7-9 and TRBJ2-5; weak D call: TRBD1 (5 bases). The CDR3 runs to 14 residues. V was pared by 5 bases and J by 1 base, with 11 bases between. From germline, CDR1 is SEHNR and CDR2 FQNEAQ (reference sequence). DNA of the CDR3: TGTGCCAGCAGCCTCACAGGACGCCAAGAGACCCAGTACTTC. It yields the protein CASSLTGRQETQYF.

This clonotype was observed a few times. This chain connects TRBV4-3 to TRBJ2-1, with unresolved D. V gave up 4 bases and J gave up 0 bases, with 13 bases separating them. The CDR3 contains 16 residues. Germline-derived CDR1 and CDR2 are LGHNA and YSLEER. The CDR3 is CASSPRTPSSYNEQFF. CDR3 nucleotides: TGCGCCAGCAGCCCCAGGACCCCAAGCTCCTACAATGAGCAGTTCTTC.

In its sample, this clonotype was seen many times. The chain has TRBV7-3 and TRBJ2-1, with D possibly called TRBD1 or TRBD2 (5 bases each). Germline V CDR1 and CDR2: SGHTA, FQGTGA. The CDR3 sequence is 15 residues long. Trimming took off 5 bases at V and 3 bases at J, with 14 bases between the two ends. The CDR3 bases are TGTGCCAGCAGCCCCCAGGTGAGGGGCTACAATGAGCAGTTCTTC. The encoded protein is CASSPQVRGYNEQFF.

This clonotype was detected a few times. The rearrangement links TRBV7-9 to TRBJ2-3; D might be TRBD2 (6 bases). There are 17 residues in the CDR3. The germline CDR1 and CDR2 sequences are SEHNR and FQNEAQ (reference sequence). V lost 4 bases and J lost 6, with 23 bases in between. The CDR3 nucleotides read TGTGCCAGCAGCTCCCTCGAGGGACTTTCGCCGTCGGATACGCAGTATTTT. Protein sequence: CASSSLEGLSPSDTQYF.

This clonotype was detected ten times or more. CDR3 nucleotide sequence: TGCGCCAGCAGCCGAGCGGGAGGGCCCTACAATGAGCAGTTCTTC. This sequence encodes CASSRAGGPYNEQFF. V usage is TRBV4-3 and J usage is TRBJ2-1; 10 positions agree with TRBD2. After removal of 4 bases from V and 2 bases from J, the junction contained 2 bases not matched to a gene. Germline values: CDR1 LGHNA, CDR2 YSLEER. This CDR3 region has 15 residues.

Only a few counts were recorded for this clonotype. The DNA for the CDR3 is TGTGCCAGCAGCTTAGTTGTCCCCTCCTACGAGCAGTACTTC. Translating it yields CASSLVVPSYEQYF. The J gene is TRBJ2-7, the V gene TRBV7-2; D is ambiguous. Per germline, CDR1 SGHTA and CDR2 FQGNSA. The V end was cut by 1 base, the J end by 0 bases, with 7 bases between. The length of the CDR3 is 14 residues.

The J gene is TRBJ1-1, the V gene TRBV7-2; D possibly corresponds to TRBD1 (5 bases). The CDR3 has 16 amino acids. V shed 1 base and J shed 5 bases, with 17 bases lying between them. CDR1 and CDR2 from the germline V gene are SGHTA and FQGNSA. CDR3 residues: CASSLDGVGGETEAFF. CDR3 nucleotides: TGTGCCAGCAGCTTAGATGGGGTCGGGGGAGAAACTGAAGCTTTCTTT.

This rearrangement joins TRBV7-8 to TRBJ2-1; 10 nucleotides match TRBD2. The CDR3 is made up of 16 amino acids. Germline assignment: CDR1 SGHVS and CDR2 FQNEAQ. Trimming took 8 bases from V and 6 from J; bases not matched to a gene: 13. CDR3 residues: CASSPGSGRVFNEQFF. The CDR3 DNA is TGTGCCAGCTCCCCCGGGAGCGGGAGGGTGTTCAATGAGCAGTTCTTC.

The genes are TRBV7-3 and TRBJ2-7; D is unclear. Germline CDR1 reads SGHTA; CDR2 reads FQGTGA. The CDR3 extends over 15 amino acids. V shed 2 bases and J shed 4 bases, with 15 bases lying between them. DNA of the CDR3: TGTGCCAGCAGCTTAGGCCCCCTGGCAGAGTACGAGCAGTACTTC. Amino acid sequence: CASSLGPLAEYEQYF. Full variable domain (missing parts from reference TRBV7-3 and TRBJ2-7): GAGVSQTPSNKVTEKGKYVELRCDPISGHTALYWYRQSLGQGPEFLIYFQGTGAADDSGLPNDRFFAVRPEGSVSTLKIQRTERGDSAVYLCASSLGPLAEYEQYFGPGTRLTVT.

Only a few counts were recorded for this clonotype. The chain has TRBV20-1 and TRBJ2-1; D is undetermined. The length of the CDR3 is 10 residues. Trimming stripped 3 bases from V and 5 bases from J, with 2 bases between. Germline CDR1 and CDR2: DFQATT and SNEGSKA (reference sequence). This CDR3 is CSASDNEQFF. The CDR3 DNA is TGCAGTGCTAGCGACAATGAGCAGTTCTTC.

V is TRBV30 and J is TRBJ1-5; D perhaps matches TRBD1 (5 bases). The ends were cut back, 3 bases at V and 3 bases at J, with 9 bases in the middle. Germline CDR1 is GTSNPN and CDR2 is SVGIG (reference sequence). The CDR3 is 13 amino acids. DNA for the CDR3: TGTGCCTGGAGCACAGGCATCAATCAGCCCCAGCATTTT. Its protein product is CAWSTGINQPQHF.

This clonotype was counted at least ten times. The chain is built from TRBV2 and TRBJ2-3, with D perhaps matching TRBD1 (6 bases). Germline loops: CDR1 SNHLY, CDR2 FYNNEI. This CDR3 is 12 amino acids long. Trimming removed 8 bases at V and 0 bases at J, with 6 bases between. As DNA, the CDR3 is TGTGCCAGCCAGGGGAGCACAGATACGCAGTATTTT. Translating it yields CASQGSTDTQYF.

In this sample, this clonotype turned up a few times. The chain combines TRBV7-9 with TRBJ1-5; D call uncertain. Trimming left V 0 bases short and J 3 bases short, with 9 bases between. Germline V gene sequence: CDR1 SEHNR, CDR2 FQNEAQ (reference sequence). The CDR3 extends over 15 amino acids. CDR3 sequence reads: CASSLAAGINQPQHF. The CDR3 bases are TGTGCCAGCAGCTTAGCCGCCGGGATCAATCAGCCCCAGCATTTT.

Remarks on this clonotype: A much larger clone is a single base away; this may be a read error. The J gene is TRBJ1-1, the V gene TRBV27, with D maybe TRBD1 (6 bases). This CDR3 region has 16 residues. CDR1 MNHEY and CDR2 SMNVEV come from the germline V gene (reference sequence). In DNA form, the CDR3 reads TGTGCCGGCAGTCCCTATTGGACAGCCGAGGGCACTGAAGCTTTCTTT. As protein: CAGSPYWTAEGTEAFF.

The chain joins TRBV3-1 to TRBJ2-7; 10 bases map to TRBD2. Germline lookup yields CDR1 LGHDT and CDR2 YNNKEL (reference sequence). The trim removed 6 bases at V and 7 bases at J, leaving 9 bases unmatched. The CDR3 sequence is 14 residues long. The CDR3 nucleotides read TGTGCCAGCAGTCCTAGCGGGAGTTTAGAGGAGCAGTACTTC. It codes for CASSPSGSLEEQYF.

This chain joins TRBV6-2 or TRBV6-3 and TRBJ1-5; D might be TRBD1 (6 bases). The CDR3 is 14 amino acids. From germline, CDR1 is MNHEY and CDR2 SVGEGT. V was pared by 6 bases and J by 6 bases, with 15 bases between. Here the CDR3 reads CASSESGDTQPQHF. CDR3 nucleotides: TGTGCCAGCAGCGAATCAGGGGATACTCAGCCCCAGCATTTT.

This clonotype was observed a few times. The genes are TRBV7-2 and TRBJ1-2; D possibly corresponds to TRBD1 (6 bases). Deletions cut 1 base from V and 7 bases from J, with 16 bases between. Per the germline V gene, CDR1 is SGHTA and CDR2 is FQGNSA. This CDR3 has 15 residues. CDR3 sequence: CASSLDGGREVGYTF. CDR3 nucleotides: TGTGCCAGCAGCTTAGATGGGGGGCGAGAGGTTGGCTACACCTTC.

This clonotype turned up a few times. The chain employs TRBV7-2 and TRBJ2-3; D is possibly TRBD2 (6 bases). The germline CDR1 and CDR2 sequences are SGHTA and FQGNSA. The V end was cut by 2 bases, the J end by 2 bases, with 17 bases between. The CDR3 is 17 residues long. DNA of the CDR3: TGTGCCAGCAGCTTAAGCGCAAGCGGGCCGATCACAGATACGCAGTATTTT. Translating it yields CASSLSASGPITDTQYF.

This sequence joins TRBV7-9 and TRBJ2-1; the match to TRBD1 covers 9 bases. This CDR3 has 15 residues. V lost 5 bases to trimming and J lost 7 bases; unmatched junction nucleotides: 9. CDR1 is SEHNR and CDR2 is FQNEAQ in the germline V gene (reference sequence). DNA for the CDR3: TGTGCCAGCAGCCCTGGGACAGGGAGGTGGAATGAGCAGTTCTTC. Its translation is CASSPGTGRWNEQFF.

The chain couples TRBV29-1 to TRBJ2-7; 7 nucleotides line up with TRBD2. The junction had 14 bases not matched to a gene; V was cut back by 6 bases and J by 0 bases. This CDR3 has 16 amino acids. Germline V CDR1 and CDR2: SQVTM, ANQGSEA. CDR3 amino acids: CSVFGDIGGSSYEQYF. DNA for the CDR3: TGCAGCGTCTTTGGAGATATTGGCGGGAGCTCCTACGAGCAGTACTTC.

This clonotype has only a few counts. This rearrangement joins TRBV27 to TRBJ2-7, with D possibly being TRBD1 (6 bases). With 5 bases removed from V and 4 bases from J, the gap between germline ends came to 15 bases. CDR1 MNHEY and CDR2 SMNVEV come from the germline V gene (reference sequence). This CDR3 is built from 14 residues. CDR3 sequence (DNA): TGTGCCAGCAGTGATCCGGGACAACTTTACGAGCAGTACTTC. Translated: CASSDPGQLYEQYF.

This chain uses TRBV4-1 with TRBJ2-3; TRBD2 matches 11 bases. The CDR3 length is 15 residues. The V gene end was trimmed by 4 bases and the J gene end by 5 bases; junction bases not matched to a gene: 5. Germline V gene sequence: CDR1 MGHRA, CDR2 YSYEKL. This CDR3 is CASSRTSGSVDTQYF. For the CDR3, the DNA is TGCGCCAGCAGCCGAACTAGCGGGAGCGTAGATACGCAGTATTTT.

A few counts support this clonotype. The chain joins TRBV5-1 to TRBJ2-2; the match to TRBD2 covers 7 bases. From germline, CDR1 is SGHRS and CDR2 YFSETQ. The CDR3 has 16 residues. J lost 7 bases, V lost 0 bases, and 9 bases had no gene match. The CDR3 sequence is CASSLVSGSPYGELFF. The CDR3 coding sequence is TGCGCCAGCAGCTTGGTTAGCGGGTCGCCTTACGGGGAGCTGTTTTTT.

The V and J genes are TRBV19 and TRBJ2-1; 7 bases are shared with TRBD2. V lost 7 bases, J lost 0 bases, and 6 bases stayed unmatched. CDR1 and CDR2 from the germline V gene are LNHDA and SQIVND (reference sequence). The CDR3 totals 15 residues. CDR3 coding DNA: TGTGCCAGTAACGCGGGGGTTAGCTCCTACAATGAGCAGTTCTTC. This sequence encodes CASNAGVSSYNEQFF. The full variable domain, completed using reference TRBV19 and TRBJ2-1, is DGGITQSPKYLFRKEGQNVTLSCEQNLNHDAMYWYRQDPGQGLRLIYYSQIVNDFQKGDIAEGYSVSREKKESFPLTVTSAQKNPTAFYLCASNAGVSSYNEQFFGPGTRLTVL.

This clonotype was seen only a few times. This chain links TRBV27 with TRBJ2-3; 8 nucleotides match TRBD1. The CDR3 sequence is 17 residues long. Germline CDR1 MNHEY, CDR2 SMNVEV (reference sequence). The ends lost 4 bases at V and 0 bases at J; junction bases unmatched: 9. The CDR3 DNA sequence: TGTGCCAGCAGTTCTACTTCCGGGACAGGTAGCACAGATACGCAGTATTTT. Protein product: CASSSTSGTGSTDTQYF.

This clonotype was recorded at least ten times. The chain uses TRBV20-1 and TRBJ2-1, with 7 bases that match TRBD2. The ends lost 3 bases at V and 10 bases at J; junction bases unmatched: 12. The CDR3 spans 14 residues. From germline, CDR1 is DFQATT and CDR2 SNEGSKA (reference sequence). CDR3: CSARGRAGAREQFF. The DNA for the CDR3 is TGCAGTGCTAGGGGTCGGGCGGGAGCGCGCGAGCAGTTCTTC.

The gene calls are TRBV12-3 or TRBV12-4 and TRBJ2-7; maybe TRBD1 (6 bases). V lost 6 bases, J lost 3 bases, and 15 bases lay in between. The CDR3 has 14 residues. DNA of the CDR3: TGTGCCAGCAGCATAACAGGGTCGGTCTACGAGCAGTACTTC. Its translation is CASSITGSVYEQYF.

A remark on this clonotype: At one of its ends the junction is not consistent with the germline gene, which may arise from a read error. The V and J genes are TRBV7-7 and TRBJ1-1; TRBD1 matches 7 bases. The CDR3 runs 17 residues. Looked up from germline, CDR1 is SSHAT and CDR2 is FNYEAQ (reference sequence). The CDR3 bases are TGTGCTAGCAGCTTAGCGAGAGACAGGGCGGACCTCACTGAAGCTTTCTTT. As protein: CASSLARDRADLTEAFF.